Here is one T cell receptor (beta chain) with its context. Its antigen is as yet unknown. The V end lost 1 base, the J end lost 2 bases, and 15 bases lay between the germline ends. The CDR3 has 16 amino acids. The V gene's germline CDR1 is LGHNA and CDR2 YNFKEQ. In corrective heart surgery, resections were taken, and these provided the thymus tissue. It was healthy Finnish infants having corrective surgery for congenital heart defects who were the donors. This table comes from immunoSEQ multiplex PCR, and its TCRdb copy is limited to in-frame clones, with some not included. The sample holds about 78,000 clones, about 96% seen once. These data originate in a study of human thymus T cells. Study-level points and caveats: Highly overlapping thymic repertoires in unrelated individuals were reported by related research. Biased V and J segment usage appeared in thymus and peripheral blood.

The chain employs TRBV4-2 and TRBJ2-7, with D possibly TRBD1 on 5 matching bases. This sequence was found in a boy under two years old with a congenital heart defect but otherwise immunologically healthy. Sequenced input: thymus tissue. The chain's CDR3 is CASSQAAPQETYEQYF. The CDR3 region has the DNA TGTGCCAGCAGCCAAGCCGCCCCACAGGAGACCTACGAGCAGTACTTC.